Sequencing of this T cell receptor (beta chain) was carried out in a study of T cell responses to AZD1222 COVID-19 vaccine. Repertoires were generated with immunoSEQ multiplex PCR, while TCRdb's copy carries only in-frame clones and drops some. This table holds about 150,000 clones, about 92% found once. With V trimmed by 1 base and J by 0 bases, 9 bases remained unmatched. The CDR3 has 17 residues. Germline V gives CDR1 SGHNT, CDR2 YENEEA. With respect to this clone: What it binds is unknown.

Study-level findings and limits: Just a handful of AZD1222 recipients were seropositive at baseline.

The TCR sequence derives from an adult who received the AZD1222 COVID-19 vaccine. The V and J genes are TRBV11-3 and TRBJ2-7; 7 bases line up with TRBD2. Sequences were derived from peripheral blood, sampled 28 days after the second AZD1222 dose. The CDR3 nucleotides are TGTGCCAGCAGCTTAGGGGGGGGTAGCGCTAACTCCTACGAGCAGTACTTC. Its protein product is CASSLGGGSANSYEQYF. The entire variable domain, with the rest obtained from reference TRBV11-3 and TRBJ2-7, is as follows: EAGVVQSPRYKIIEKKQPVAFWCNPISGHNTLYWYLQNLGQGPELLIRYENEEAVDDSQLPKDRFSAERLKGVDSTLKIQPAELGDSAVYLCASSLGGGSANSYEQYFGPGTRLTVT.